Below, 10 T cell receptor beta chains from the same sample are listed, as sequenced in a study of T-cell memory formation after mild COVID-19. MiXCR, applied by TCRdb to the 5' RACE reads, yields one record per CDR3 protein. The profile shows hundreds of thousands of distinct CDR3 sequences, approximately 19% of them singletons. The specimen sequenced was PBMCs or a T cell subset sorted from them (not recorded which). The receptors derive from a young man who had mild COVID-19 (a few samples of this study predate the infection). Cell type and time point are not known.

The chain has TRBV29-1 and TRBJ1-1; D gene uncertain. Trimming pared 7 bases from V and 1 base from J, leaving 16 bases between. Looked up from germline, CDR1 is SQVTM and CDR2 is ANQGSEA. The CDR3 sequence is 14 residues long. The CDR3 DNA is TGCAGCGGACGAGGAACTCCTTCGAACACTGAAGCTTTCTTT. This sequence encodes CSGRGTPSNTEAFF. Full variable domain (missing parts from reference TRBV29-1 and TRBJ1-1): SAVISQKPSRDICQRGTSLTIQCQVDSQVTMMFWYRQQPGQSLTLIATANQGSEATYESGFVIDKFPISRPNLTFSTLTVSNMSPEDSSIYLCSGRGTPSNTEAFFGQGTRLTVV.

The chain carries TRBV3-1 and TRBJ2-3; D not resolved. Trimming shortened V by 1 base and J by 4 bases, and 9 bases separated the two germline ends. There are 14 residues in the CDR3. Germline V lookup: CDR1 LGHDT, CDR2 YNNKEL (reference sequence). CDR3 sequence reads: CASSQGVFADTQYF. The CDR3 DNA reads TGTGCCAGCAGCCAAGGAGTTTTCGCAGATACGCAGTATTTT.

The rearrangement joins TRBV11-2 to TRBJ2-5; the D gene is possibly TRBD2 (5 bases). The CDR3 consists of 14 residues. Trimming cost V 2 bases and J 9 bases, with 16 bases left between them. CDR1 is SGHAT, CDR2 FQNNGV, per germline. This CDR3 reads CASSLFSSPGAQYF. The CDR3 bases are TGTGCCAGCAGCTTATTTTCTAGCCCCGGGGCCCAGTACTTC.

This clonotype was counted a few times. The chain carries TRBV4-2 and TRBJ2-2, with a tentative D call TRBD1 (6 bases). CDR1 LGHNA and CDR2 YNFKEQ come from the germline V gene. The CDR3 runs 14 residues. Trimming pared 7 bases from V and 1 base from J, leaving 10 bases between. The CDR3 DNA follows: TGTGCCAGCAACCAGGACAGGAACACCGGGGAGCTGTTTTTT. It translates to CASNQDRNTGELFF.

Ten or more counts support this clonotype. The chain has TRBV7-9 and TRBJ2-3; D unclear. V was shortened by 4 bases and J by 2 bases, with 7 bases between the two germline ends. The CDR3 has 13 residues. The germline V gene encodes CDR1 SEHNR and CDR2 FQNEAQ (reference sequence). In nucleotides, the CDR3 is TGTGCCAGCAGCTCCCCACTCACAGATACGCAGTATTTT. This codes for CASSSPLTDTQYF.

The J gene is TRBJ1-4, the V gene TRBV29-1; D is undetermined. CDR3 length: 12 amino acids. The germline V gene has CDR1 SQVTM and CDR2 ANQGSEA. Trimming cost V 0 bases and J 10 bases, with 9 bases left between them. CDR3 region: CSVEDYVGKLFF. DNA for the CDR3: TGCAGCGTTGAAGATTATGTTGGAAAACTGTTTTTT. Filled out from reference TRBV29-1 and TRBJ1-4, the complete variable domain reads SAVISQKPSRDICQRGTSLTIQCQVDSQVTMMFWYRQQPGQSLTLIATANQGSEATYESGFVIDKFPISRPNLTFSTLTVSNMSPEDSSIYLCSVEDYVGKLFFGSGTQLSVL.

This clonotype was detected only a few times. DNA of the CDR3: TGTGCCAGCAGCGCCGAAGGGATCCAAGAGACCCAGTACTTC. Protein sequence: CASSAEGIQETQYF. The gene calls are TRBV9 and TRBJ2-5; no clear D. Trimming removed 3 bases from V and 1 base from J, with 10 bases in between. Per the germline V gene, CDR1 is SGDLS and CDR2 is YYNGEE. The CDR3 contains 14 residues.

The table lists this clonotype with a few counts. The V gene is TRBV12-3 or TRBV12-4, the J gene TRBJ1-2; D is undetermined. V lost 6 bases to trimming and J lost 0 bases, with 11 bases between them. The CDR3 sequence is 14 residues long. In DNA, the CDR3 is TGTGCCAGCAGCTCTTTTACAGCTAACTATGGCTACACCTTC. It is translated as CASSSFTANYGYTF.

This clonotype was found a few times. The chain combines TRBV4-1 with TRBJ1-2, with D tentatively TRBD1 (5 bases). This CDR3 is 13 amino acids long. Germline lookup yields CDR1 MGHRA and CDR2 YSYEKL. Trimming pared 3 bases from V and 10 bases from J, leaving 15 bases between. The CDR3 bases are TGCGCCAGCAGCCACGTCCGGGACTTATCCTACACCTTC. The encoded protein is CASSHVRDLSYTF.

The chain couples TRBV27 to TRBJ2-3, with TRBD1 as a possible D gene (5 bases). Trimming stripped 6 bases from V and 0 bases from J, with 13 bases between. CDR1 and CDR2 (germline): MNHEY, SMNVEV (reference sequence). The length of the CDR3 is 15 residues. The CDR3 DNA is TGTGCCAGCAGCACCCGCGCAGGGAGCACAGATACGCAGTATTTT. Protein sequence: CASSTRAGSTDTQYF.